Shown below are 30 T cell receptor beta chains from a single sample sequenced in a study of T cell repertoires in cytomegalovirus infection. TCRdb analysed the reads with MiXCR anew, one entry per CDR3 protein. The sample lists roughly 300,000 distinct CDR3 sequences, more than 20% occurring once. The sample was PBMCs. The receptors originated from a human donor in good health (CMV status not recorded). Some clones in this sample may be carry-over from other donors' samples.

This clonotype occurred a few times. The chain uses TRBV11-2 and TRBJ2-1; D uncertain. The CDR3 is 16 amino acids. V was cut by 2 bases and J by 0 bases, with 11 bases left in between. Germline V lookup: CDR1 SGHAT, CDR2 FQNNGV. CDR3 region: CASSLRRASSYNEQFF. The CDR3 DNA follows: TGTGCCAGCAGCTTACGTCGGGCGAGCTCCTACAATGAGCAGTTCTTC.

This clonotype was observed a few times. The genes are TRBV7-2 and TRBJ2-7; D might be TRBD1 (5 bases). The CDR3 is 12 residues long. V lost 4 bases and J 1 base, leaving 5 bases between the germline ends. Germline CDR1 is SGHTA and CDR2 is FQGNSA. CDR3 loop: CASSWTSYEQYF. The DNA for the CDR3 is TGTGCCAGCAGCTGGACATCCTACGAGCAGTACTTC.

The V gene is TRBV24-1, the J gene TRBJ2-1; tentatively, D is TRBD1 (7 bases). Germline CDR1 and CDR2: KGHDR and SFDVKD. This CDR3 spans 15 amino acids. V was pared by 0 bases and J by 7 bases, with 12 bases between. CDR3 DNA sequence: TGTGCCACCAGTGATTTGGTCCAGGGGGGTAATGAGCAGTTCTTC. It encodes CATSDLVQGGNEQFF.

This clonotype appeared a few times. The genes are TRBV20-1 and TRBJ2-5; 10 bases fit TRBD1. Germline CDR1 reads DFQATT; CDR2 reads SNEGSKA (reference sequence). The CDR3 spans 13 residues. Losses at the gene ends were 4 bases for V and 5 bases for J; bases not matched to a gene: 4. CDR3 in amino acids: CSATDRGQETQYF. The CDR3 DNA follows: TGCAGTGCTACAGACAGGGGGCAGGAGACCCAGTACTTC.

This clonotype has a count of ten or more. This chain connects TRBV4-1 to TRBJ2-2, with unresolved D. The CDR3 runs 13 residues. V lost 0 bases and J lost 5, with 4 bases in between. Germline CDR1 is MGHRA and CDR2 is YSYEKL. This chain's CDR3 is CASSQDRTGELFF. As DNA, the CDR3 is TGCGCCAGCAGCCAAGATAGGACCGGGGAGCTGTTTTTT.

A remark on this clonotype: Compared with germline, one end of the junction differs, possibly owing to a read error. This chain joins TRBV7-2 and TRBJ2-5, with D perhaps TRBD2 (6 bases). Germline values: CDR1 SGHTA, CDR2 FQGNSA. The CDR3 runs to 16 residues. CDR3 in DNA: TGTGCCAGCAGCTTGGGTGGGAGGCCCTTTCAAGAGATCCAGTACTTC. This codes for CASSLGGRPFQEIQYF.

The V and J genes are TRBV6-2 or TRBV6-3 and TRBJ1-1; D gene uncertain. The CDR3 is 13 residues long. V lost 2 bases to trimming and J lost 0 bases, with 4 bases between them. Germline values: CDR1 MNHEY, CDR2 SVGEGT. CDR3: CASSYPMNTEAFF. CDR3 nucleotides: TGTGCCAGCAGTTACCCAATGAACACTGAAGCTTTCTTT.

This clonotype occurred once. CDR3 residues: CAISGRGQETQYF. CDR3 coding DNA: TGTGCCATCAGTGGACGGGGACAAGAGACCCAGTACTTC. This sequence joins TRBV10-3 and TRBJ2-5; possibly TRBD2 for D (5 bases). This CDR3 contains 13 residues. CDR1 and CDR2 from the germline V gene are ENHRY and SYGVKD. Trimming left V 4 bases short and J 2 bases short, with 8 bases between.

This clonotype was counted many times. The chain carries TRBV28 and TRBJ2-7; D is perhaps TRBD1 or TRBD2 (5 bases each). The germline V gene encodes CDR1 MDHEN and CDR2 SYDVKM. The V end was cut by 5 bases, the J end by 2 bases, with 22 bases between. CDR3 size: 17 residues. The CDR3 is CASSPNLGPARTYEQYF. The CDR3 bases are TGTGCCAGCAGTCCGAACTTGGGACCGGCAAGAACCTACGAGCAGTACTTC.

The gene calls are TRBV27 and TRBJ1-1; D unresolved. This CDR3 is built from 15 residues. Germline V gene sequence: CDR1 MNHEY, CDR2 SMNVEV (reference sequence). Trimming shortened V by 3 bases and J by 4 bases, and 15 bases separated the two germline ends. The CDR3 protein is CASSLIPIDGTEAFF. As DNA, the CDR3 is TGTGCCAGCAGTTTGATCCCGATAGACGGCACTGAAGCTTTCTTT.

A word on this clonotype: This could be a read error, since a much larger clone is one nucleotide away. The chain has TRBV7-2 and TRBJ1-1, with D unresolved. The germline V gene encodes CDR1 SGHTA and CDR2 FQGNSA. This CDR3 region has 12 residues. CDR3 protein: CASGLTRNEAFF. DNA of the CDR3: TGTGCCAGCGGCTTAACGAGGAATGAAGCTTTCTTT.

This clonotype was picked up a small number of times. This chain uses TRBV20-1 with TRBJ2-3; 13 bases are a match to TRBD2. The CDR3 runs 16 residues. J lost 4 bases, V lost 6 bases, and 10 bases had no gene match. Germline assignment: CDR1 DFQATT and CDR2 SNEGSKA (reference sequence). The DNA of the CDR3 is TGCAGTGCGGCCAGTACTAGCGGGAGGGCCGCAGATACGCAGTATTTT. Amino acids: CSAASTSGRAADTQYF.

The sample holds a few counts of this clonotype. CDR3: CASSLLQGAGNEQFF. The CDR3 coding sequence is TGTGCCAGCAGCTTGCTACAGGGGGCGGGCAATGAGCAGTTCTTC. The chain recombines TRBV5-5 with TRBJ2-1, with TRBD1 matching over 9 bases. After removal of 1 base from V and 6 bases from J, the junction contained 5 bases not matched to a gene. CDR3 length: 15 amino acids. Germline V gene lookup returns CDR1 SGHKS and CDR2 YYEKEE (reference sequence).

This clonotype occurred many times. V is TRBV7-2 and J is TRBJ1-6, with D hard to call. The CDR3 length is 15 residues. Trimming shortened V by 0 bases and J by 8 bases, and 11 bases separated the two germline ends. From germline, CDR1 is SGHTA and CDR2 FQGNSA. The CDR3 sequence: CASSLAGRTDSPLHF. The CDR3 region has the DNA TGTGCCAGCAGCTTAGCGGGTCGGACGGATTCACCCCTCCACTTT. Looking up the rest from reference TRBV7-2 and TRBJ1-6 gives the full variable domain: GAGVSQSPSNKVTEKGKDVELRCDPISGHTALYWYRQSLGQGLEFLIYFQGNSAPDKSGLPSDRFSAERTGGSVSTLTIQRTQQEDSAVYLCASSLAGRTDSPLHFGNGTRLTVT.

This chain connects TRBV6-1 to TRBJ2-7; D is possibly TRBD1 (5 bases). This CDR3 has 14 amino acids. The V end was cut by 6 bases, the J end by 2 bases, with 14 bases between. Germline CDR1 MNHNS, CDR2 SASEGT. CDR3 protein: CASSVTVVAYEQYF. In nucleotides, the CDR3 is TGTGCCAGCAGCGTGACAGTCGTCGCCTACGAGCAGTACTTC.

With regard to this clonotype: The final CDR3 position lacks the conserved phenylalanine or tryptophan, pointing to a likely read error. CDR3 nucleotides: TGCAGCGTTGAAGCGGGTTACTCCTACAATGAGCAGTTCTTA. Translating it yields CSVEAGYSYNEQFL. V and J are TRBV29-1 and TRBJ2-1; D not certain. Germline V gene sequence: CDR1 SQVTM, CDR2 ANQGSEA. V lost 1 base and J 0 bases, leaving 7 bases between the germline ends. This CDR3 region has 14 residues.

The chain couples TRBV6-1 to TRBJ2-1; D perhaps matches TRBD1 (6 bases). Trimming took 5 bases from V and 6 from J, leaving 14 bases between them. CDR3 length: 14 residues. Germline CDR1 MNHNS, CDR2 SASEGT. DNA of the CDR3: TGTGCCAGCAGTAAGCGACAGGCTGGCAATGAGCAGTTCTTC. It specifies CASSKRQAGNEQFF.

This rearrangement joins TRBV7-2 to TRBJ1-2; the match to TRBD1 covers 8 bases. Germline trimming cut 3 bases from V and 8 bases from J; bases unmatched to any gene: 14. The germline V gene has CDR1 SGHTA and CDR2 FQGNSA. This CDR3 comprises 16 residues. The CDR3 nucleotides are TGTGCCAGCAGCTTGATTCCAAAGTCCGGGACAGGAGGCTACACCTTC. Its translation: CASSLIPKSGTGGYTF. Drawing the rest from reference TRBV7-2 and TRBJ1-2, the complete variable domain is GAGVSQSPSNKVTEKGKDVELRCDPISGHTALYWYRQSLGQGLEFLIYFQGNSAPDKSGLPSDRFSAERTGGSVSTLTIQRTQQEDSAVYLCASSLIPKSGTGGYTFGSGTRLTVV.

The V gene is TRBV14, the J gene TRBJ2-1, with TRBD2 matching 12 bases. Per germline, CDR1 SGHDN and CDR2 FVKESK. J lost 3 bases, V lost 4 bases, and 4 bases had no gene match. The CDR3 extends over 16 amino acids. The CDR3 protein is CASSPWTSGVYNEQFF. The CDR3 DNA is TGTGCCAGCAGCCCCTGGACTAGCGGGGTCTACAATGAGCAGTTCTTC.

This clonotype has ten or more counts. The V and J genes are TRBV6-1 and TRBJ1-2; D uncertain. Germline V gene lookup returns CDR1 MNHNS and CDR2 SASEGT. The CDR3 sequence is 15 residues long. V lost 7 bases, J lost 8 bases, and 23 bases lay in between. The DNA of the CDR3 is TGTGCCAGCAAGGAGTCAGGTTTTACGGGGAACGGCTACACCTTC. It yields the protein CASKESGFTGNGYTF.

This clonotype appeared many times. The chain couples TRBV7-2 to TRBJ1-1; D unresolved. Trimming pared 5 bases from V and 0 bases from J, leaving 7 bases between. Looked up from germline, CDR1 is SGHTA and CDR2 is FQGNSA. The CDR3 totals 13 residues. DNA of the CDR3: TGTGCCAGCAGCCCCACTATGAACACTGAAGCTTTCTTT. Protein product: CASSPTMNTEAFF.

The chain uses TRBV6-6 and TRBJ2-7; 10 bases map to TRBD2. Germline lookup yields CDR1 MNHNY and CDR2 SVGAGI (reference sequence). The CDR3 extends over 15 amino acids. V shed 5 bases and J 0 bases; nucleotides not matched to a gene: 4. CDR3 amino acids: CASSRQREGSYEQYF. Here the CDR3 DNA reads TGTGCCAGCAGTCGCCAGCGGGAGGGCTCCTACGAGCAGTACTTC.

This rearrangement joins TRBV20-1 to TRBJ1-5; D remains ambiguous. The CDR3 is made up of 14 amino acids. Trimming pared 0 bases from V and 2 bases from J, leaving 8 bases between. CDR1 is DFQATT, CDR2 SNEGSKA, per germline (reference sequence). Here the CDR3 reads CSARDAGGNQPQHF. CDR3 nucleotides: TGCAGTGCTAGAGATGCCGGTGGCAATCAGCCCCAGCATTTT.

This clonotype was recorded at least ten times. This chain links TRBV12-3 or TRBV12-4 with TRBJ1-2; 8 nucleotides match TRBD1. J gave up 8 bases and V 8 bases, and 16 bases lay outside the gene matches. The CDR3 spans 15 residues. The CDR3 DNA reads TGTGCCAGCGTTAAACCGGGACAGGCCCTTGGCGGCTACACCTTC. It yields the protein CASVKPGQALGGYTF.

This chain uses TRBV2 with TRBJ2-1; 14 bases map to TRBD2. The CDR3 has 15 residues. Per germline, CDR1 SNHLY and CDR2 FYNNEI. J gave up 5 bases and V 6 bases, and 3 bases lay outside the gene matches. This chain's CDR3 is CASSGLAGGHNEQFF. The CDR3, as DNA: TGTGCCAGCAGCGGACTAGCGGGGGGCCACAATGAGCAGTTCTTC.

At least ten counts were recorded for this clonotype. The gene calls are TRBV7-2 and TRBJ1-4; 7 bases match TRBD1. The V gene's germline CDR1 is SGHTA and CDR2 FQGNSA. V lost 5 bases, J lost 8 bases, and 8 bases stayed unmatched. This CDR3 has 14 residues. CDR3 residues: CASSRQGRSEKLFF. The DNA of the CDR3 is TGTGCCAGCAGCCGACAGGGTAGATCCGAAAAACTGTTTTTT.

This chain links TRBV19 with TRBJ2-1, with D perhaps TRBD2 (5 bases). The CDR3 loop spans 13 amino acids. Germline CDR1 is LNHDA and CDR2 is SQIVND (reference sequence). The V end was cut by 5 bases, the J end by 9 bases, with 14 bases between. CDR3 amino acids: CASSHRRVSEQFF. In DNA form, the CDR3 reads TGTGCCAGTAGTCATCGGCGGGTGAGTGAGCAGTTCTTC.

This chain links TRBV20-1 with TRBJ2-3, with TRBD1 matching 8 bases. From germline, CDR1 is DFQATT and CDR2 SNEGSKA (reference sequence). V shed 1 base, J shed 8 bases, and the junction held 8 bases outside the gene matches. This CDR3 region has 14 residues. The CDR3: CSARAGQGPGTQYF. The CDR3 DNA reads as TGCAGTGCTAGAGCCGGACAGGGCCCCGGTACGCAGTATTTT.

This chain connects TRBV6-5 to TRBJ1-4; no reliable D call. The germline V gene encodes CDR1 MNHEY and CDR2 SVGAGI. This CDR3 region has 12 residues. The V and J ends lost 6 bases and 11 bases respectively, with 13 bases between them. The CDR3 protein is CASRGDGEKLFF. CDR3 in DNA: TGTGCCAGCAGAGGAGACGGGGAGAAACTGTTTTTT.

This clonotype has more than one count but fewer than ten. The chain is built from TRBV6-5 and TRBJ2-2; possibly TRBD1 for D (6 bases). V lost 2 bases and J 5 bases, leaving 15 bases between the germline ends. Germline-derived CDR1 and CDR2 are MNHEY and SVGAGI. The CDR3 sequence is 16 residues long. The DNA for the CDR3 is TGTGCCAGCAGTTACGGCCACAGGGTTCTTACCGGGGAGCTGTTTTTT. As protein: CASSYGHRVLTGELFF.